Shown below are 32 T cell receptor beta chains from a single sample sequenced in a study of blood T cell repertoires in COVID-19. Repertoires were generated with immunoSEQ multiplex PCR, while TCRdb's copy carries only in-frame clones and drops some. The profile covers 170,000 or so clones, with around 77% appearing a single time and about 7% taken by the ten largest. Sequenced sample: peripheral blood. The receptor set was obtained from a man between 65 and 85 years old with active or convalescent COVID-19.

This clone was seen a handful of times. The genes are TRBV5-1 and TRBJ2-1; possible D gene TRBD2, 6 bases. Deletions cut 2 bases from V and 6 bases from J, with 18 bases between. The CDR3 has 16 amino acids. Germline V CDR1 and CDR2: SGHRS, YFSETQ. CDR3 coding DNA: TGCGCCAGCAGCTTAGGGCTCCGGGACTCAGGCAATGAGCAGTTCTTC. Translated, it gives CASSLGLRDSGNEQFF. The full variable domain, in which reference TRBV5-1 and TRBJ2-1 provide the parts outside the CDR3, is KAGVTQTPRYLIKTRGQQVTLSCSPISGHRSVSWYQQTPGQGLQFLFEYFSETQRNKGNFPGRFSGRQFSNSRSEMNVSTLELGDSALYLCASSLGLRDSGNEQFFGPGTRLTVL.

The V and J genes are TRBV7-2 and TRBJ2-1; maybe TRBD1 (6 bases). The CDR3 totals 16 residues. Germline values: CDR1 SGHTA, CDR2 FQGNSA. Trimming pared 5 bases from V and 4 bases from J, leaving 18 bases between. Written as DNA, the CDR3 is TGTGCCAGCAGCCAACAGGGAACAGTACTTTACAATGAGCAGTTCTTC. As protein: CASSQQGTVLYNEQFF.

The chain has TRBV5-1 and TRBJ2-7; 8 bases are a match to TRBD2. Germline trimming cut 3 bases from V and 0 bases from J; bases unmatched to any gene: 5. The CDR3 spans 15 residues. Germline-derived CDR1 and CDR2 are SGHRS and YFSETQ. CDR3: CASSSGTRSSYEQYF. The CDR3 region has the DNA TGCGCCAGCAGCTCAGGGACTAGGTCCTCCTACGAGCAGTACTTC.

This rearrangement joins TRBV18 to TRBJ1-6; D not resolved. Germline lookup yields CDR1 KGHSH and CDR2 LQKENI. Trimming shortened V by 6 bases and J by 5 bases, and 14 bases separated the two germline ends. This CDR3 spans 15 amino acids. CDR3 sequence: CASSPSGNNNSPLHF. In nucleotides, the CDR3 is TGTGCCAGCTCTCCCTCCGGGAATAATAATTCACCCCTCCACTTT. Using reference TRBV18 and TRBJ1-6 for the parts outside the CDR3, the full variable domain is NAGVMQNPRHLVRRRGQEARLRCSPMKGHSHVYWYRQLPEEGLKFMVYLQKENIIDESGMPKERFSAEFPKEGPSILRIQQVVRGDSAAYFCASSPSGNNNSPLHFGNGTRLTVT.

In its sample, this clone was seen a few times. The rearrangement uses TRBV5-1 and TRBJ2-2; 8 nucleotides align to TRBD2. In germline, CDR1 is SGHRS, CDR2 YFSETQ. This CDR3 spans 16 amino acids. V trimming: 4 bases; J trimming: 0 bases; junction bases outside the gene matches: 5. The CDR3 protein is CASSLSAGANTGELFF. The CDR3 DNA is TGCGCCAGCAGCCTGTCAGCGGGGGCGAACACCGGGGAGCTGTTTTTT.

This chain uses TRBV5-1 with TRBJ1-4, with D hard to call. Trimming took 0 bases from V and 0 from J, leaving 9 bases between them. The germline CDR1 and CDR2 sequences are SGHRS and YFSETQ. The CDR3 is 16 residues long. This CDR3 reads CASSLASGATNEKLFF. The CDR3 nucleotides are TGCGCCAGCAGCTTGGCTTCCGGAGCAACTAATGAAAAACTGTTTTTT. The entire variable domain, with the rest obtained from reference TRBV5-1 and TRBJ1-4, is as follows: KAGVTQTPRYLIKTRGQQVTLSCSPISGHRSVSWYQQTPGQGLQFLFEYFSETQRNKGNFPGRFSGRQFSNSRSEMNVSTLELGDSALYLCASSLASGATNEKLFFGSGTQLSVL.

The rearrangement joins TRBV18 to TRBJ1-6; 9 bases align to TRBD1. CDR1 and CDR2 (germline): KGHSH, LQKENI. The CDR3 runs to 13 residues. Trimming took 3 bases from V and 13 from J; bases not matched to a gene: 4. The CDR3 DNA is TGTGCCAGCTCACCGGGACAGGGAGTTCCCCTCCACTTT. Translating it yields CASSPGQGVPLHF.

The gene calls are TRBV7-6 and TRBJ2-2, with 9 bases aligning to TRBD2. The CDR3 spans 16 residues. V lost 2 bases and J lost 5; bases outside the gene matches: 6. Germline V gives CDR1 SGHVS, CDR2 FNYEAQ. The CDR3: CASSLQWLAGTGELFF. The CDR3 bases are TGTGCCAGCAGCTTACAATGGCTAGCGGGAACCGGGGAGCTGTTTTTT.

The V call is TRBV5-1, the J call TRBJ1-3; the D gene is possibly TRBD1 (5 bases). V was cut by 0 bases and J by 4 bases, with 11 bases left in between. In germline, CDR1 is SGHRS, CDR2 YFSETQ. The length of the CDR3 is 15 residues. CDR3 amino acids: CASSLEGGAGNTIYF. The CDR3 DNA is TGCGCCAGCAGCTTGGAAGGCGGGGCGGGAAACACCATATATTTT.

The chain employs TRBV20-1 and TRBJ2-1, with 10 bases lining up with TRBD2. The J segment lost 5 bases and the V segment lost 3 bases, leaving 13 bases of the junction unmatched. Germline V gene sequence: CDR1 DFQATT, CDR2 SNEGSKA (reference sequence). CDR3 length equals 17 residues. Here the CDR3 reads CSASTFRLAGPNNEQFF. The CDR3 nucleotides read TGCAGTGCTAGTACTTTTCGACTAGCGGGCCCCAACAATGAGCAGTTCTTC.

This chain links TRBV5-5 with TRBJ2-7; 9 bases fit TRBD1. V was pared by 5 bases and J by 5 bases, with 8 bases of the junction left unmatched. This CDR3 is built from 14 residues. The germline V gene encodes CDR1 SGHKS and CDR2 YYEKEE (reference sequence). The DNA for the CDR3 is TGTGCCAGCAGTCCGGGACAGGGTGGCGACGAGCAGTACTTC. Protein: CASSPGQGGDEQYF.

The V gene is TRBV19, the J gene TRBJ1-6, with TRBD1 matching 8 bases. From germline, CDR1 is LNHDA and CDR2 SQIVND (reference sequence). The CDR3 runs to 17 residues. V dropped 4 bases and J dropped 5; count of bases not matched to a gene: 10. The CDR3 DNA follows: TGTGCCAGTAGTAAACTGGGACAGGCTCCAGATAATTCACCCCTCCACTTT. Translated: CASSKLGQAPDNSPLHF.

This rearrangement joins TRBV18 to TRBJ1-6, with D perhaps matching TRBD1 (6 bases). CDR3 size: 15 residues. Germline V gives CDR1 KGHSH, CDR2 LQKENI. The ends were cut back, 6 bases at V and 5 bases at J, with 14 bases in the middle. The CDR3 DNA reads TGTGCCAGCTCGGCCGGGACACCCAATAATTCACCCCTCCACTTT. Translating gives CASSAGTPNNSPLHF.

The chain employs TRBV6-6 and TRBJ1-5; D not resolved. With 7 bases removed from V and 1 base from J, the gap between germline ends came to 14 bases. The germline gives CDR1 MNHNY, CDR2 SVGAGI (reference sequence). The CDR3 is 15 amino acids. The CDR3 spells CASNPTLGSNQPQHF. The CDR3 coding sequence is TGTGCCAGCAACCCGACCCTAGGAAGCAATCAGCCCCAGCATTTT.

This clone was seen a few times. This chain uses TRBV11-2 with TRBJ1-2, with D unresolved. Trimming cost V 0 bases and J 5 bases, with 10 bases left between them. The germline V gene has CDR1 SGHAT and CDR2 FQNNGV. CDR3 length equals 14 residues. The DNA of the CDR3 is TGTGCCAGCAGCTTAGATCGAATAGCATATGGCTACACCTTC. This sequence encodes CASSLDRIAYGYTF.

The chain has TRBV24-1 and TRBJ1-6, with D perhaps matching TRBD1 (6 bases). V lost 10 bases and J lost 5, with 11 bases in between. Looked up from germline, CDR1 is KGHDR and CDR2 is SFDVKD. There are 13 residues in the CDR3. DNA for the CDR3: TGTGCCACTCAGCAGGGGCATAATTCACCCCTCCACTTT. Protein sequence: CATQQGHNSPLHF.

The chain has TRBV5-1 and TRBJ1-1, with D perhaps matching TRBD1 (6 bases). CDR1 is SGHRS and CDR2 is YFSETQ in the germline V gene. The CDR3 is 13 residues long. V was shortened by 4 bases and J by 8 bases, with 15 bases between the two germline ends. The CDR3 DNA follows: TGCGCCAGCAGCGAACAGGGAATTAGCGAAGCTTTCTTT. Its translation: CASSEQGISEAFF.

The genes are TRBV4-1 and TRBJ1-5; D is unclear. The CDR3 runs to 14 residues. The germline V and J ends were trimmed by 1 base and 6 bases, with 10 bases remaining between them. Germline assignment: CDR1 MGHRA and CDR2 YSYEKL. The CDR3 loop is CASSQGVQVQPQHF. The DNA of the CDR3 is TGCGCCAGCAGCCAAGGGGTGCAGGTTCAGCCCCAGCATTTT.

The rearrangement links TRBV9 to TRBJ1-2; maybe TRBD1 (5 bases). The V gene lost 0 bases and the J gene lost 4 bases, with 7 bases spanning the gap. Germline lookup yields CDR1 SGDLS and CDR2 YYNGEE. This CDR3 is 13 amino acids long. The CDR3 nucleotides read TGTGCCAGCAGCGTAGGGGGCCCCTATGGCTACACCTTC. Translated, it gives CASSVGGPYGYTF.

The chain links TRBV6-5 to TRBJ1-2; D is possibly TRBD1 (6 bases). Germline loops: CDR1 MNHEY, CDR2 SVGAGI. CDR3 size: 12 residues. V dropped 4 bases and J dropped 7 bases, with 10 bases sitting between them. For the CDR3, the DNA is TGTGCCAGCAGTTCACAGGGTGGTGGCTACACCTTC. Amino acid sequence: CASSSQGGGYTF.

The rearrangement joins TRBV4-2 to TRBJ1-4, with TRBD1 as a possible D gene (5 bases). The V end was cut by 3 bases, the J end by 8 bases, with 10 bases between. The CDR3 totals 13 residues. Germline assignment: CDR1 LGHNA and CDR2 YNFKEQ. CDR3 nucleotide sequence: TGTGCCAGCAGCCAGCAGGGTGGGGAAAAACTGTTTTTT. Its protein is CASSQQGGEKLFF.

This clone was counted only a few times. V and J are TRBV2 and TRBJ1-1; TRBD1 matches at 8 bases. The CDR3 runs to 14 residues. V lost 6 bases to trimming and J lost 4 bases; unmatched junction nucleotides: 7. The germline CDR1 and CDR2 sequences are SNHLY and FYNNEI. CDR3 loop: CASRDKTGVTEAFF. CDR3 DNA: TGTGCCAGCAGAGACAAGACAGGGGTCACTGAAGCTTTCTTT.

The V gene is TRBV4-1, the J gene TRBJ2-7, with 9 bases aligning to TRBD2. This CDR3 is 14 amino acids long. Trimming at V came to 5 bases and at J to 3 bases, leaving 5 bases not matched to a gene. The V gene's germline CDR1 is MGHRA and CDR2 YSYEKL. CDR3 DNA sequence: TGCGCCAGCAGCTCTCGACTAGCGGACTACGAGCAGTACTTC. This translates into CASSSRLADYEQYF.

The rearrangement links TRBV5-5 to TRBJ2-3; D unclear. The length of the CDR3 is 13 residues. Trimming took off 2 bases at V and 4 bases at J, with 8 bases between the two ends. The germline gives CDR1 SGHKS, CDR2 YYEKEE (reference sequence). The CDR3 loop is CASSFTAADTQYF. The CDR3 bases are TGTGCCAGCAGCTTTACGGCGGCAGATACGCAGTATTTT. Based on the CDR3 plus reference TRBV5-5 and TRBJ2-3, the full variable domain is DAGVTQSPTHLIKTRGQQVTLRCSPISGHKSVSWYQQVLGQGPQFIFQYYEKEERGRGNFPDRFSARQFPNYSSELNVNALLLGDSALYLCASSFTAADTQYFGPGTRLTVL.

J is TRBJ1-2 and V is TRBV27; TRBD1 agrees at 9 bases. The CDR3 loop spans 17 amino acids. CDR1 MNHEY and CDR2 SMNVEV come from the germline V gene (reference sequence). The V gene end was trimmed by 4 bases and the J gene end by 8 bases; junction bases not matched to a gene: 17. The CDR3 sequence is CASSSLPGQGLPGGYTF. In DNA, the CDR3 is TGTGCCAGCAGTTCATTACCGGGACAGGGCCTTCCTGGGGGCTACACCTTC.

The chain is built from TRBV7-3 and TRBJ2-1, with 7 bases that match TRBD2. V was clipped by 2 bases and J by 5 bases; unmatched bases: 6. The CDR3 sequence is 15 residues long. Germline CDR1 reads SGHTA; CDR2 reads FQGTGA. The CDR3 is CASSLLAEKHNEQFF. The CDR3 DNA sequence: TGTGCCAGCAGCTTACTAGCGGAGAAACACAATGAGCAGTTCTTC.

This clone was seen only once. This sequence joins TRBV5-4 and TRBJ1-1; the D gene is possibly TRBD1 (6 bases). The CDR3 has 15 amino acids. V was cut by 3 bases and J by 0 bases, with 12 bases left in between. Germline V gene lookup returns CDR1 SGHNT and CDR2 YYREEE (reference sequence). The CDR3 loop reads CASSSRTALNTEAFF. The CDR3 DNA sequence: TGTGCCAGCAGCTCGCGGACAGCACTGAACACTGAAGCTTTCTTT.

This chain links TRBV7-2 with TRBJ1-6; D uncertain. Germline lookup yields CDR1 SGHTA and CDR2 FQGNSA. There are 13 residues in the CDR3. V lost 0 bases, J lost 7 bases, and 4 bases lay in between. As DNA, the CDR3 is TGTGCCAGCAGCTTAGCGCAGAATTCACCCCTCCACTTT. Translation: CASSLAQNSPLHF.

CDR3 sequence reads: CASSLALWADGYTF. CDR3 bases: TGTGCCAGCAGCTTGGCGTTGTGGGCAGATGGCTACACCTTC. V gene TRBV5-8 combines with J gene TRBJ1-2; the D is unclear. CDR1 SGHTS and CDR2 YDEGEE come from the germline V gene. The CDR3 covers 14 residues. V was shortened by 0 bases and J by 6 bases, with 12 bases between the two germline ends.

The V gene is TRBV2, the J gene TRBJ1-3; D is perhaps TRBD1 (6 bases). V lost 7 bases and J 6 bases, leaving 13 bases between the germline ends. CDR1 is SNHLY and CDR2 is FYNNEI in the germline V gene. This CDR3 has 13 amino acids. In DNA, the CDR3 is TGTGCCAGCACTGGACAGTCTCCAAACACCATATATTTT. Residues: CASTGQSPNTIYF.

This chain links TRBV6-2 or TRBV6-3 with TRBJ2-7; TRBD2 agrees at 12 bases. Germline V gene sequence: CDR1 MNHEY, CDR2 SVGEGT. The CDR3 extends over 18 amino acids. The trim removed 2 bases at V and 0 bases at J, leaving 8 bases unmatched. The CDR3 here is CASSYPSSGGASSYEQYF. Written as DNA, the CDR3 is TGTGCCAGCAGTTACCCCTCTAGCGGGGGGGCCAGCTCCTACGAGCAGTACTTC.

The sample holds a few counts of this clone. The chain carries TRBV30 and TRBJ1-4; no reliable D call. The CDR3 consists of 13 residues. Germline V lookup: CDR1 GTSNPN, CDR2 SVGIG (reference sequence). V was cut by 3 bases and J by 5 bases, with 10 bases left in between. CDR3 amino acids: CAWSQMRNEKLFF. In DNA, the CDR3 is TGTGCCTGGAGCCAAATGAGGAATGAAAAACTGTTTTTT.